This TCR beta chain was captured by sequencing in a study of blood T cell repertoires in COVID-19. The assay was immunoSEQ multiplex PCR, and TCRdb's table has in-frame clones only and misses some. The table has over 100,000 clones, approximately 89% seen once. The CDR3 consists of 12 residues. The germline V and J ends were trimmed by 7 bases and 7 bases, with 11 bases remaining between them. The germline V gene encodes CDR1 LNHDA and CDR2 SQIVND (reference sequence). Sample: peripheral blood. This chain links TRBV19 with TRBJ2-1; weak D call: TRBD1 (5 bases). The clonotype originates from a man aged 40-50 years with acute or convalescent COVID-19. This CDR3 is CASNQGRNEQFF. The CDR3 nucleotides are TGTGCCAGTAACCAGGGAAGAAATGAGCAGTTCTTC.